One and the same sample provided the 19 T cell receptor beta chains below, sequenced in a study of cytomegalovirus exposure and HLA in healthy donors. The PCR employed 60 Vbeta primers together with 13 Jbeta primers. Method: immunoSEQ multiplex PCR; TCRdb's copy keeps in-frame clones and lacks some. The sample yields 130,000 or so clones, roughly three fifths seen once. Sequenced sample: PBMCs. The receptors shown here come from a woman in her 40s in good health and CMV-seronegative.

This rearrangement joins TRBV5-4 to TRBJ2-2; D might be TRBD2 (6 bases). Germline V gives CDR1 SGHNT, CDR2 YYREEE (reference sequence). The ends were cut back, 4 bases at V and 2 bases at J, with 15 bases in the middle. This CDR3 is 16 amino acids long. This CDR3 is CASSGDSAQNTGELFF. The CDR3 DNA reads as TGTGCCAGCAGCGGGGACTCAGCCCAAAACACCGGGGAGCTGTTTTTT.

The V gene is TRBV11-2, the J gene TRBJ2-1, with a weak D call TRBD1 (6 bases). This CDR3 is built from 14 residues. From germline, CDR1 is SGHAT and CDR2 FQNNGV. V was clipped by 1 base and J by 7 bases, with 11 bases between them. In DNA form, the CDR3 reads TGTGCCAGCAGCTTAGGAGGACAGCAGAATGAGCAGTTCTTC. This sequence encodes CASSLGGQQNEQFF.

The V and J genes are TRBV19 and TRBJ2-1, with D perhaps TRBD1 (5 bases). The germline gives CDR1 LNHDA, CDR2 SQIVND (reference sequence). The length of the CDR3 is 16 residues. V was clipped by 3 bases and J by 3 bases, with 15 bases between them. The CDR3 sequence is CASSMGQVTLYNEQFF. Written as DNA, the CDR3 is TGTGCCAGTAGTATGGGGCAGGTTACCCTCTACAATGAGCAGTTCTTC.

This chain connects TRBV28 to TRBJ1-1; TRBD1 aligns across 11 bases. CDR1 is MDHEN and CDR2 is SYDVKM in the germline V gene. The CDR3 consists of 13 residues. The trim removed 4 bases at V and 11 bases at J, leaving 6 bases unmatched. CDR3 in amino acids: CASSSGQGGLAFF. The CDR3 DNA reads as TGTGCCAGCAGTTCGGGACAGGGGGGTCTGGCTTTCTTT. Based on the CDR3 plus reference TRBV28 and TRBJ1-1, the full variable domain is DVKVTQSSRYLVKRTGEKVFLECVQDMDHENMFWYRQDPGLGLRLIYFSYDVKMKEKGDIPEGYSVSREKKERFSLILESASTNQTSMYLCASSSGQGGLAFFGQGTRLTVV.

The gene calls are TRBV29-1 and TRBJ1-2, with TRBD1 as a possible D gene (6 bases). Deletions cut 7 bases from V and 8 bases from J, with 14 bases between. CDR1 SQVTM and CDR2 ANQGSEA come from the germline V gene. The CDR3 runs 11 residues. CDR3 DNA: TGCAGCGCGGGGGGCGGGGAAGGCTACACCTTC. Residues: CSAGGGEGYTF. The full variable domain, rest sourced from reference TRBV29-1 and TRBJ1-2, is SAVISQKPSRDICQRGTSLTIQCQVDSQVTMMFWYRQQPGQSLTLIATANQGSEATYESGFVIDKFPISRPNLTFSTLTVSNMSPEDSSIYLCSAGGGEGYTFGSGTRLTVV.

V gene TRBV11-2 combines with J gene TRBJ2-1; D ambiguous. Trimming left V 11 bases short and J 0 bases short, with 17 bases between. This CDR3 contains 15 residues. Germline assignment: CDR1 SGHAT and CDR2 FQNNGV. This chain's CDR3 is CASRVSMDSYNEQFF. Written as DNA, the CDR3 is TGTGCCTCCCGGGTCTCTATGGACTCCTACAATGAGCAGTTCTTC.

The chain links TRBV28 to TRBJ1-1; the match to TRBD1 covers 7 bases. The V and J ends lost 8 bases and 4 bases, in that order; junction bases with no gene match: 10. This CDR3 region has 14 residues. CDR1 and CDR2 (germline): MDHEN, SYDVKM. The CDR3 region is CASGSDRVSTEAFF. The CDR3 region has the DNA TGTGCCAGCGGATCAGACAGGGTTAGCACTGAAGCTTTCTTT.

The chain has TRBV6-1 and TRBJ1-3, with 7 bases matching TRBD1. CDR3 size: 16 residues. Trimming at V came to 1 base and at J to 5 bases, leaving 8 bases not matched to a gene. The germline CDR1 and CDR2 sequences are MNHNS and SASEGT. CDR3 loop: CASSEDDGDRRNTIYF. The CDR3 region has the DNA TGTGCCAGCAGTGAAGACGATGGGGACAGAAGAAACACCATATATTTT.

The chain combines TRBV5-1 with TRBJ2-3; D is ambiguous. The germline gives CDR1 SGHRS, CDR2 YFSETQ. V lost 4 bases and J 4 bases, leaving 13 bases between the germline ends. CDR3 length equals 14 residues. Written as DNA, the CDR3 is TGCGCCAGCAGCCACCCCAAGCGCCCAGATACGCAGTATTTT. The encoded protein is CASSHPKRPDTQYF.

In the case of this clone: Within the sample, other DNA sequences also encode this same CDR3. CDR3 loop: CASSPAENYGYTF. The CDR3, as DNA: TGTGCCAGCTCACCTGCAGAAAACTATGGCTACACCTTC. The rearrangement joins TRBV18 to TRBJ1-2; D remains unclear. Trimming removed 3 bases from V and 2 bases from J, with 7 bases in between. This CDR3 has 13 residues. In germline, CDR1 is KGHSH, CDR2 LQKENI.

V is TRBV4-1 and J is TRBJ1-4, with TRBD1 matching over 8 bases. The V segment lost 3 bases and the J segment 8 bases; nucleotides outside the gene matches: 2. The CDR3 is made up of 13 amino acids. Germline assignment: CDR1 MGHRA and CDR2 YSYEKL. For the CDR3, the DNA is TGCGCCAGCAGCCAGGACAGGGTAGAAAAACTGTTTTTT. This gives the protein CASSQDRVEKLFF.

The chain uses TRBV27 and TRBJ2-1, with 12 bases that match TRBD2. Per the germline V gene, CDR1 is MNHEY and CDR2 is SMNVEV (reference sequence). The CDR3 runs to 15 residues. Unmatched junction bases numbered 5, after V lost 1 base and J lost 10 bases. In nucleotides, the CDR3 is TGTGCCAGCAGTTTATTAGGACTAGCGGGGTACGAGCAGTTCTTC. Protein sequence: CASSLLGLAGYEQFF.

In its sample, this clone was seen once. The CDR3 DNA follows: TGTGCCATCAGTCACCGGGACAGGGGCCTCTCCTATGGCTACACCTTC. Protein product: CAISHRDRGLSYGYTF. The J gene is TRBJ1-2, the V gene TRBV10-3, with 10 positions matching TRBD1. Unmatched junction bases numbered 10, after V lost 5 bases and J lost 4 bases. CDR1 is ENHRY, CDR2 SYGVKD, per germline. This CDR3 has 16 amino acids.

This chain links TRBV5-1 with TRBJ1-2; D not resolved. This CDR3 comprises 16 residues. V was clipped by 0 bases and J by 2 bases, with 14 bases between them. Germline CDR1 is SGHRS and CDR2 is YFSETQ. Written as DNA, the CDR3 is TGCGCCAGCAGCTTGGCCCCGCCGCAGGCGAACTATGGCTACACCTTC. It is translated as CASSLAPPQANYGYTF.

V and J are TRBV2 and TRBJ1-2, with D tentatively TRBD1 (6 bases). The CDR3 extends over 15 amino acids. Per the germline V gene, CDR1 is SNHLY and CDR2 is FYNNEI. Trimming pared 2 bases from V and 4 bases from J, leaving 14 bases between. CDR3 bases: TGTGCCAGCAGTGAATTGTACAGGGATGCCTATGGCTACACCTTC. Its translation is CASSELYRDAYGYTF.

This clone has just a few counts. The chain links TRBV7-9 to TRBJ2-3; TRBD2 agrees at 8 bases. Germline V lookup: CDR1 SEHNR, CDR2 FQNEAQ (reference sequence). V lost 5 bases and J lost 4; bases outside the gene matches: 11. The CDR3 length is 16 residues. The CDR3 reads CASSPAGTRSADTQYF. As DNA, the CDR3 is TGTGCCAGCAGCCCCGCCGGGACTAGGTCTGCAGATACGCAGTATTTT.

The chain recombines TRBV5-8 with TRBJ1-3, with a weak D call TRBD1 (6 bases). Trimming left V 4 bases short and J 0 bases short, with 11 bases between. CDR1 and CDR2 (germline): SGHTS, YDEGEE. This CDR3 comprises 15 residues. The CDR3 region has the DNA TGTGCCAGCAGCCTGGGACACAGCTCTGGAAACACCATATATTTT. This encodes CASSLGHSSGNTIYF.

The chain combines TRBV25-1 with TRBJ2-7; D gene uncertain. With 2 bases removed from V and 3 bases from J, the gap between germline ends came to 14 bases. The CDR3 has 15 residues. Per the germline V gene, CDR1 is MGHDK and CDR2 is SYGVNS. CDR3 amino acids: CASSEPGPLVYEQYF. DNA of the CDR3: TGTGCCAGCAGTGAACCAGGTCCCTTGGTCTACGAGCAGTACTTC.

The genes are TRBV4-2 and TRBJ1-1, with a weak D call TRBD1 (6 bases). Germline lookup yields CDR1 LGHNA and CDR2 YNFKEQ. CDR3 size: 15 residues. V was clipped by 1 base and J by 0 bases, with 9 bases between them. CDR3 protein: CASSQVGDMNTEAFF. DNA of the CDR3: TGTGCCAGCAGCCAAGTGGGGGACATGAACACTGAAGCTTTCTTT.